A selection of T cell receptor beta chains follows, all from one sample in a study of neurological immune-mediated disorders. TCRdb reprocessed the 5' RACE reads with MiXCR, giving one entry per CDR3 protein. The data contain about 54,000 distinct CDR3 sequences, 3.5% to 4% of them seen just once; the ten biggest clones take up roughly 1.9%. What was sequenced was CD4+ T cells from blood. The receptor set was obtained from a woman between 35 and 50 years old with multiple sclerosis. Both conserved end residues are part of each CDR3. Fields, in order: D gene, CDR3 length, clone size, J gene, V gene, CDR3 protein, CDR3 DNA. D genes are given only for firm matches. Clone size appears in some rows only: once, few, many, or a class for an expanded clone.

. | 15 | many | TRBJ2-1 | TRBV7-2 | CASSLYRGGLGEQFF | TGTGCCAGCAGCTTATATAGGGGGGGGCTAGGCGAGCAGTTCTTC
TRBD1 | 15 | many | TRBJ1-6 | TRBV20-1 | CSAREGTGDWSPLHF | TGCAGTGCTAGAGAGGGGACAGGGGACTGGTCACCCCTCCACTTT
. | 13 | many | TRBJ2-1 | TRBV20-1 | CSASRTRRGEQFF | TGCAGTGCTTCGAGGACTCGGCGGGGTGAGCAGTTCTTC
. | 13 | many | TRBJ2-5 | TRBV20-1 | CSASTDRQETQYF | TGCAGTGCTAGTACAGATCGCCAAGAGACCCAGTACTTC
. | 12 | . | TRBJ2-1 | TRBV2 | CASSSLFDEQFF | TGTGCCAGCAGCAGCCTTTTCGATGAGCAGTTCTTC
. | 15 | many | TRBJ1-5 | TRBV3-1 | CASSRGSGANQPQHF | TGTGCCAGCAGCCGAGGGAGCGGGGCGAATCAGCCCCAGCATTTT
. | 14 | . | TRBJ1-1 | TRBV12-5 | CASGLFTLNTEAFF | TGTGCTAGTGGTTTATTTACGCTGAACACTGAAGCTTTCTTT
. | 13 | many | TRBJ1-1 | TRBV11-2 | CASSLGWQNEAFF | TGTGCCAGCAGCTTAGGCTGGCAGAATGAAGCTTTCTTT
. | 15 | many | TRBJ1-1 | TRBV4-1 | CASRRGFQGYTEAFF | TGCGCCAGCAGACGGGGCTTTCAGGGATACACTGAAGCTTTCTTT
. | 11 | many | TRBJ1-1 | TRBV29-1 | CSATLNTEAFF | TGCAGCGCAACCCTGAACACTGAAGCTTTCTTT
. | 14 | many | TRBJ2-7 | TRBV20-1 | CSARDPRGRYEQYF | TGCAGTGCTAGAGATCCCAGGGGAAGGTACGAGCAGTACTTC
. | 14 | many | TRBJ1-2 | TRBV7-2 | CASSSLQGRGGYTF | TGTGCCAGCAGCTCCCTCCAGGGCAGGGGCGGCTACACCTTC
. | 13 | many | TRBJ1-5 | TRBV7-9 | CASSPGPKKPQHF | TGTGCCAGCAGCCCCGGTCCCAAGAAGCCCCAGCATTTT
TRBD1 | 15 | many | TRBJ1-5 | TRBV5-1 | CASSLEGTGDQPQHF | TGCGCCAGCAGCTTGGAGGGGACAGGGGATCAGCCCCAGCATTTT
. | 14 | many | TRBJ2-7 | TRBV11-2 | CASSLGSQAYEQYF | TGTGCCAGCAGCTTAGGTTCCCAGGCCTACGAGCAGTACTTC
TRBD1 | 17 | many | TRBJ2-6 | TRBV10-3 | CAISAGQGITGANVLTF | TGTGCCATCAGTGCAGGACAGGGGATTACTGGGGCCAACGTCCTGACTTTC
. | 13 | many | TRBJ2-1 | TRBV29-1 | CSVQGGYRNEQFF | TGCAGCGTGCAGGGGGGCTATCGGAATGAGCAGTTCTTC
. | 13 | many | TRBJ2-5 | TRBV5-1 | CASSLVGQETQYF | TGCGCCAGCAGCTTGGTAGGCCAAGAGACCCAGTACTTC
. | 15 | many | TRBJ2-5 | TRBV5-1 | CASSLGGTGQETQYF | TGCGCCAGCAGCTTGGGAGGGACGGGGCAAGAGACCCAGTACTTC
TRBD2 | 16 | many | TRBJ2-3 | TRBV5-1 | CASSLGLAYSTDTQYF | TGCGCCAGCAGCTTGGGACTAGCGTATAGCACAGATACGCAGTATTTT
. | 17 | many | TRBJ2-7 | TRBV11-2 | CASKEERQSPLSYEQYF | TGTGCCAGCAAGGAAGAGCGGCAGTCCCCACTTTCCTACGAGCAGTACTTC
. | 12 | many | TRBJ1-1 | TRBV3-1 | CASSRPTSEAFF | TGTGCCAGCAGCCGACCTACATCTGAAGCTTTCTTT
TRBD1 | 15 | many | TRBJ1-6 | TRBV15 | CATSSQTGGNSPLHF | TGTGCCACCAGCAGTCAGACAGGGGGGAATTCACCCCTCCACTTT
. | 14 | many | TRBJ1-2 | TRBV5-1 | CASSLWSRGNGYTF | TGCGCCAGCAGCTTGTGGTCAAGGGGAAATGGCTACACCTTC
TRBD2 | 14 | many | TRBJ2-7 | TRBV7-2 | CASSPRGGGLEQYF | TGTGCCAGCAGCCCGCGGGGGGGGGGCCTGGAGCAGTACTTC
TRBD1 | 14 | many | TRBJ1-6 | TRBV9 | CASSFGQELSPLHF | TGTGCCAGCAGCTTTGGACAGGAGCTATCACCCCTCCACTTT
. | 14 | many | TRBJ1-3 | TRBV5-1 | CASSLGRSGNTIYF | TGCGCCAGCAGCTTGGGTCGCTCTGGAAACACCATATATTTT
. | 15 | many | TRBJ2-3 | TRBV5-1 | CASSSRGIGTDTQYF | TGCGCCAGCAGCTCCAGGGGAATCGGCACAGATACGCAGTATTTT
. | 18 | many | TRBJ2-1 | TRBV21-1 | CASVSGGLTPSSYNEQFF | TGTGCCAGCGTGAGCGGGGGGCTAACCCCGAGCTCCTACAATGAGCAGTTCTTC
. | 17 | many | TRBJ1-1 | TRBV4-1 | CASSPRPGGGGDPEAFF | TGCGCCAGCAGCCCGCGCCCTGGTGGGGGTGGGGACCCTGAAGCTTTCTTT
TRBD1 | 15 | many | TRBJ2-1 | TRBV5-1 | CASSLGQADYNEQFF | TGCGCCAGCAGCCTGGGACAGGCCGACTACAATGAGCAGTTCTTC
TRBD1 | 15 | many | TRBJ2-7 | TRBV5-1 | CASSLAETGGYEQYF | TGCGCCAGCAGCTTGGCCGAGACAGGGGGCTACGAGCAGTACTTC
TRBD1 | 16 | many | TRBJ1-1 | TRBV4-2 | CASSQEGRQGQRAAFF | TGTGCCAGCAGCCAAGAAGGGAGACAGGGGCAAAGGGCAGCTTTCTTT
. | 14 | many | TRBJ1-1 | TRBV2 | CASSGHGGRGEAFF | TGTGCCAGCAGTGGTCACGGGGGGCGAGGGGAAGCTTTCTTT
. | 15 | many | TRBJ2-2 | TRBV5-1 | CASSRSAANTGELFF | TGCGCCAGCAGTCGTAGCGCCGCGAACACCGGGGAGCTGTTTTTT
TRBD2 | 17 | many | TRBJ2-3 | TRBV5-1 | CASSRGVRLLATDTQYF | TGCGCCAGCAGCCGGGGGGTTCGGTTGCTAGCCACAGATACGCAGTATTTT